This T cell receptor beta chain was observed in a study of cytomegalovirus exposure and HLA in healthy donors. PCR amplification relied on 60 Vbeta primers (plus 13 Jbeta primers). This table comes from immunoSEQ multiplex PCR, and its TCRdb copy is limited to in-frame clones, with some not included. This sample has 150,000 to 200,000 clones, with roughly 80% found just once. Trimming stripped 4 bases from V and 6 bases from J, with 10 bases between. CDR1 SGHNT and CDR2 YYREEE come from the germline V gene (reference sequence). The CDR3 length is 13 residues. Study findings and constraints: TCR beta chain V- and J-gene trimming was linked, in a later analysis, to a missense variant in DCLRE1C. Later analysis found that TCR beta chains associated with HLA were more clonally expanded than other, equally common chains. A later analysis by the authors found several of the most significant clusters apparently linked to common viral pathogens.

As concerns this clone: Its specificity is unknown.

Whereas donors were nominally healthy upon sampling, unrecorded immune exposures were probable. The TCR comes from a female donor in good health and CMV-seronegative. Source material: PBMCs. This sequence joins TRBV5-4 and TRBJ2-2; D call uncertain. The CDR3 loop is CASSEELPGELFF. Here the CDR3 DNA reads TGTGCCAGCAGCGAGGAGTTGCCCGGGGAGCTGTTTTTT.